This TCR beta chain stems from a study of blood T cells in healthy people across ages. With a J-beta primer mix and a sample-barcoded 5' primer, a second PCR ran roughly 7 to 11 cycles. Every cDNA molecule carried a tag from a template-switch adaptor bearing 12 random nucleotides. MiXCR, applied by TCRdb to the 5' RACE reads, yields one record per CDR3 protein. The table lists nearly 800,000 distinct CDR3 sequences, around 25% of them singletons, with 3.7% in the top ten. Germline values: CDR1 DFQATT, CDR2 SNEGSKA (reference sequence). V dropped 0 bases and J dropped 8 bases, with 23 bases sitting between them. The CDR3 covers 17 residues. Samples had at least 6.5 million PBMCs isolated from them. The extraction recovered at least 5.5 micrograms of total RNA per sample. The same sample was also used in a study of T cells of mothers and their children. That publication notes: Unrelated pairs and related pairs have their TCR recombination output shaped similarly by thymic selection.

What was sequenced was blood. This sequence joins TRBV20-1 and TRBJ2-1, with D perhaps assigned TRBD1 or TRBD2 (6 bases each). The clonotype comes from a boy younger than 18 in good health. The CDR3 sequence: CSARETGLQGGGYEQFF. CDR3 sequence (DNA): TGCAGTGCTAGAGAGACGGGGTTACAGGGAGGAGGGTATGAGCAGTTCTTC.